Following are 28 T cell receptor beta chains from one sample sequenced in a study of T-cell memory formation after mild COVID-19. TCRdb re-derived calls from the 5' RACE reads in MiXCR, one entry per CDR3 protein. The profile covers 400,000 or so distinct CDR3 sequences, with around 20% appearing a single time and approximately 8.4% taken by the ten largest. Sequencing was performed on PBMCs or a T cell subset sorted from them (not recorded which). Receptors were obtained from an adult woman who had mild COVID-19 (a few samples of this study predate the infection). Cell type and time point are not known.

The chain joins TRBV7-9 to TRBJ1-2; D is undetermined. This CDR3 comprises 10 residues. Germline-derived CDR1 and CDR2 are SEHNR and FQNEAQ (reference sequence). V was cut by 3 bases and J by 8 bases, with 4 bases left in between. The CDR3 DNA follows: TGTGCCAGCAGCTTTAGAGGCTACACCTTC. Amino acid sequence: CASSFRGYTF.

V and J are TRBV6-4 and TRBJ2-3; a weak D match, TRBD2 (5 bases). V was pared by 3 bases and J by 1 base, with 11 bases between. This CDR3 spans 15 amino acids. The germline gives CDR1 MRHNA, CDR2 SNTAGT. This CDR3 reads CASSEMKGGTDTQYF. The CDR3 coding sequence is TGTGCCAGCAGTGAAATGAAGGGAGGCACAGATACGCAGTATTTT.

This clonotype was detected only a few times. The chain joins TRBV4-1 to TRBJ1-2, with a weak D call TRBD1 (6 bases). CDR3 length equals 17 residues. Germline CDR1 reads MGHRA; CDR2 reads YSYEKL. The V gene lost 1 base and the J gene lost 5 bases, with 20 bases spanning the gap. The CDR3 is CASSQVGQGFRGYGYTF. DNA for the CDR3: TGCGCCAGCAGCCAAGTCGGGCAGGGGTTTCGTGGTTATGGCTACACCTTC.

This clonotype turned up a few times. V and J are TRBV12-3 or TRBV12-4 and TRBJ2-1; 8 nucleotides match TRBD2. The CDR3 spans 13 residues. Trimming at V came to 2 bases and at J to 9 bases, leaving 3 bases not matched to a gene. CDR3 residues: CASSLTSGLEQFF. The CDR3 nucleotides read TGTGCCAGCAGTTTAACTAGCGGACTTGAGCAGTTCTTC.

This clonotype came up a few times. This chain uses TRBV27 with TRBJ1-6; no clear D. The V gene's germline CDR1 is MNHEY and CDR2 SMNVEV (reference sequence). The CDR3 consists of 14 residues. Deletions cut 5 bases from V and 0 bases from J, with 5 bases between. This CDR3 reads CASSPNSYNSPLHF. DNA of the CDR3: TGTGCCAGCAGTCCGAACTCCTATAATTCACCCCTCCACTTT.

J is TRBJ2-1 and V is TRBV12-3 or TRBV12-4; tentative D call: TRBD1 (5 bases). V dropped 8 bases and J dropped 4 bases, with 12 bases sitting between them. The CDR3 extends over 13 amino acids. The CDR3 loop is CASLGLPYNEQFF. As DNA, the CDR3 is TGTGCCAGCTTGGGGCTACCTTACAATGAGCAGTTCTTC.

The chain links TRBV5-1 to TRBJ2-7, with D possibly TRBD1 on 6 matching bases. Germline CDR1 SGHRS, CDR2 YFSETQ. The CDR3 contains 16 residues. Trimming pared 7 bases from V and 1 base from J, leaving 21 bases between. CDR3 sequence reads: CASASLGTKKSYEQYF. The CDR3 coding sequence is TGCGCCAGCGCGTCACTCGGGACAAAAAAATCCTACGAGCAGTACTTC.

This clonotype has just a few counts. The rearrangement joins TRBV6-5 to TRBJ1-6, with a possible D match to TRBD1 (5 bases). The CDR3 is 14 residues long. Between the trimmed V and J ends, which lost 10 bases and 9 bases, there was a span of 19 bases. Germline CDR1 MNHEY, CDR2 SVGAGI. The CDR3 region has the DNA TGTGCCACTGGAGGGGATCCCTCCCGTTCACCCCTCCACTTT. Translation gives CATGGDPSRSPLHF.

CDR3 amino acids: CASSFTWDYGYTF. The CDR3 DNA sequence: TGCGCCAGCAGCTTTACTTGGGACTATGGCTACACCTTC. J is TRBJ1-2 and V is TRBV5-1; D not resolved. CDR1 is SGHRS, CDR2 YFSETQ, per germline. The CDR3 runs to 13 residues. V was pared by 2 bases and J by 3 bases, with 8 bases between.

This clonotype was seen more than once but under ten times. The V gene is TRBV20-1, the J gene TRBJ2-3; 10 bases line up with TRBD1. The CDR3 has 18 residues. Trimming cost V 5 bases and J 2 bases; bases outside gene matches: 16. Germline lookup yields CDR1 DFQATT and CDR2 SNEGSKA (reference sequence). As DNA, the CDR3 is TGCAGTGCTCTCATCCGCCGGGTAGGACAGGGGGTCACAGATACGCAGTATTTT. Translating it yields CSALIRRVGQGVTDTQYF.

V is TRBV6-6 and J is TRBJ1-1; no definite D call. CDR1 and CDR2 (germline): MNHNY, SVGAGI (reference sequence). V lost 6 bases, J lost 5 bases, and 13 bases lay in between. The length of the CDR3 is 13 residues. The CDR3 is CASRDVTGTEAFF. DNA for the CDR3: TGTGCCAGCAGGGACGTAACGGGGACTGAAGCTTTCTTT.

The sample holds a few counts of this clonotype. V and J are TRBV12-3 or TRBV12-4 and TRBJ1-5; 7 positions agree with TRBD1. With V trimmed by 4 bases and J by 6 bases, 12 bases remained unmatched. This CDR3 has 16 residues. Here the CDR3 reads CASSSQGWTGGQPQHF. In DNA, the CDR3 is TGTGCCAGCAGTTCCCAAGGATGGACAGGCGGTCAGCCCCAGCATTTT.

This sequence joins TRBV5-1 and TRBJ1-1, with TRBD1 as a possible D gene (6 bases). Germline V lookup: CDR1 SGHRS, CDR2 YFSETQ. The CDR3 runs to 14 residues. V lost 5 bases, J lost 1 base, and 12 bases lay in between. The DNA of the CDR3 is TGCGCCAGCAGTCGGACAGTCCAGAACACTGAAGCTTTCTTT. Its translation is CASSRTVQNTEAFF.

This clonotype was counted a few times. The rearrangement links TRBV6-2 or TRBV6-3 to TRBJ2-1, with a possible D match to TRBD2 (6 bases). Trimming pared 3 bases from V and 2 bases from J, leaving 14 bases between. Germline lookup yields CDR1 MNHEY and CDR2 SVGEGT. The length of the CDR3 is 16 residues. The CDR3 DNA sequence: TGTGCCAGCAGTTATTACCGGGAGCCAACCTACAATGAGCAGTTCTTC. Translated, it gives CASSYYREPTYNEQFF.

This clonotype was observed a handful of times. This chain uses TRBV10-3 with TRBJ2-3; D uncertain. The ends were cut back, 2 bases at V and 2 bases at J, with 11 bases in the middle. The CDR3 spans 15 residues. The germline gives CDR1 ENHRY, CDR2 SYGVKD. CDR3 sequence: CAISEGVSYTDTQYF. The CDR3 bases are TGTGCCATCAGTGAGGGAGTCAGCTACACAGATACGCAGTATTTT.

This clonotype was counted between two and nine times. The V call is TRBV15, the J call TRBJ2-2; D unresolved. Germline V lookup: CDR1 LNHNV, CDR2 YYDKDF (reference sequence). This CDR3 region has 14 residues. Trimming shortened V by 1 base and J by 6 bases, and 9 bases separated the two germline ends. The CDR3, as DNA: TGTGCCACCAGCAGAGGGTCTGGCTCCGGGGAGCTGTTTTTT. Translating gives CATSRGSGSGELFF.

The V call is TRBV4-1, the J call TRBJ1-4; tentative D call: TRBD1 (5 bases). The CDR3 is 16 amino acids. Germline CDR1 and CDR2: MGHRA and YSYEKL. V was pared by 3 bases and J by 7 bases, with 18 bases between. CDR3 loop: CASSQPERGGSEKLFF. The CDR3 DNA reads as TGCGCCAGCAGCCAGCCGGAAAGGGGAGGGAGTGAAAAACTGTTTTTT.

This sequence joins TRBV29-1 and TRBJ1-2, with D possibly matching TRBD1 (6 bases). In germline, CDR1 is SQVTM, CDR2 ANQGSEA. V lost 0 bases, J lost 8 bases, and 19 bases lay in between. This CDR3 comprises 15 residues. The CDR3 DNA is TGCAGCGTTGAAGAACTTCGAACAGGGTTCGGAGGCTACACCTTC. Residues: CSVEELRTGFGGYTF. The full variable domain, in which reference TRBV29-1 and TRBJ1-2 provide the parts outside the CDR3, is SAVISQKPSRDICQRGTSLTIQCQVDSQVTMMFWYRQQPGQSLTLIATANQGSEATYESGFVIDKFPISRPNLTFSTLTVSNMSPEDSSIYLCSVEELRTGFGGYTFGSGTRLTVV.

The rearrangement joins TRBV7-3 to TRBJ2-1, with TRBD2 identical over 9 bases. V shed 2 bases and J 9 bases; nucleotides not matched to a gene: 8. From germline, CDR1 is SGHTA and CDR2 FQGTGA. There are 15 residues in the CDR3. The CDR3 DNA sequence: TGTGCCAGCAGCTTAGTTGGCGGGGGGGCCTCTGAGCAGTTCTTC. Its translation is CASSLVGGGASEQFF.

This clonotype has just a few counts. This chain uses TRBV6-2 or TRBV6-3 with TRBJ1-1; perhaps TRBD1 as D (6 bases). The CDR3 has 13 residues. Germline V CDR1 and CDR2: MNHEY, SVGEGT. The V and J ends lost 2 bases and 4 bases respectively, with 8 bases between them. CDR3 sequence reads: CASSYQGITEAFF. In DNA, the CDR3 is TGTGCCAGCAGTTACCAGGGGATCACTGAAGCTTTCTTT.

The V gene is TRBV14, the J gene TRBJ2-7; the match to TRBD2 covers 9 bases. The V segment lost 6 bases and the J segment 1 base; nucleotides outside the gene matches: 7. Germline V gives CDR1 SGHDN, CDR2 FVKESK. This CDR3 is built from 15 residues. The CDR3 sequence: CASRQLSGSSYEQYF. CDR3 DNA: TGTGCCAGCAGGCAACTTAGCGGGAGTTCCTACGAGCAGTACTTC.

The genes are TRBV27 and TRBJ2-3, with D maybe TRBD2 (5 bases). Germline CDR1 is MNHEY and CDR2 is SMNVEV (reference sequence). The CDR3 sequence is 13 residues long. V was clipped by 8 bases and J by 3 bases, with 12 bases between them. CDR3 nucleotides: TGTGCCAGCCGCTCGGACTCGACAGATACGCAGTATTTT. Translating gives CASRSDSTDTQYF.

This clonotype was observed at least ten times. The chain couples TRBV27 to TRBJ2-7, with a tentative D call TRBD1 (7 bases). The CDR3 sequence is 14 residues long. Trimming shortened V by 6 bases and J by 4 bases, and 16 bases separated the two germline ends. The germline V gene has CDR1 MNHEY and CDR2 SMNVEV (reference sequence). The CDR3 region has the DNA TGTGCCAGCAGCTTGGGTCAGGGGGGTTACGAGCAGTACTTC. Amino acid sequence: CASSLGQGGYEQYF.

This chain links TRBV6-6 with TRBJ2-7, with D perhaps given as TRBD1 or TRBD2 (5 bases each). Germline V gene lookup returns CDR1 MNHNY and CDR2 SVGAGI (reference sequence). Between the trimmed V and J ends, which lost 5 bases and 6 bases, there was a span of 20 bases. The CDR3 is 15 residues long. CDR3 DNA sequence: TGTGCCAGCAGTGCCTTGGGCAGGGAGTCAGGCGAGCAGTACTTC. Translated, it gives CASSALGRESGEQYF.

This clonotype was counted between two and nine times. The rearrangement joins TRBV21-1 to TRBJ1-1. TRBV21-1 is described as a pseudogene. The CDR3 runs 16 residues. CDR3 nucleotides: TGTGCCAGCAGCAAATTCGATGGGGTGAAAAGCACTGAAGCTTTCTTT. It codes for CASSKFDGVKSTEAFF.

The chain recombines TRBV24-1 with TRBJ1-2; 9 nucleotides align to TRBD1. The germline V gene has CDR1 KGHDR and CDR2 SFDVKD. The CDR3 spans 14 residues. V shed 4 bases, J shed 6 bases, and the junction held 5 bases outside the gene matches. The CDR3 sequence: CATSEGTGNHGYTF. The CDR3 DNA reads as TGTGCCACCAGTGAGGGGACAGGGAACCATGGCTACACCTTC.

The V and J genes are TRBV5-1 and TRBJ1-4; D is undetermined. CDR3 length: 15 residues. CDR1 and CDR2 from the germline V gene are SGHRS and YFSETQ. V was trimmed by 4 bases and J by 4 bases, leaving 14 bases between them. CDR3 protein: CASSADGRGNEKLFF. The CDR3 region has the DNA TGCGCCAGCAGCGCCGACGGGCGAGGTAATGAAAAACTGTTTTTT.

This clonotype was observed at least ten times. The chain links TRBV18 to TRBJ2-3, with D unclear. The germline V and J ends were trimmed by 8 bases and 1 base, with 7 bases remaining between them. The germline gives CDR1 KGHSH, CDR2 LQKENI. The CDR3 contains 12 residues. CDR3 nucleotides: TGTGCCAGCAGCCCCCGCACAGATACGCAGTATTTT. The encoded protein is CASSPRTDTQYF.